In this sample, the clone carrying this T cell receptor (beta chain) turned up a few times. This specimen belongs to a study of CD8 T cells in ankylosing spondylitis. The CDR3 extends over 16 amino acids. CDR1 is ENHRY, CDR2 SYGVKD, per germline. Trimming shortened V by 0 bases and J by 5 bases, and 16 bases separated the two germline ends. Using its own MiXCR run on the 5' RACE reads, TCRdb lists one record per CDR3 protein. Here the sample spans approximately 200,000 distinct CDR3 sequences, about 13% being singletons. The chain employs TRBV10-3 and TRBJ1-1; TRBD1 is a possible D gene (6 bases). The specimen sequenced was blood, either unsorted or a sorted T cell fraction (not recorded which). This TCR derives from a male donor with ankylosing spondylitis or in good health (not recorded which). CDR3 bases: TGTGCCATCAGTGAGTCCGGGGGGCCTGATGTTACTGAAGCTTTCTTT. As protein: CAISESGGPDVTEAFF.